The 24 T cell receptor beta chains given below trace back to one sample, sequenced in a study of blood T cells in healthy people across ages. Through a sample-barcoded 5' primer and a J-beta primer mix, a second PCR was run for roughly 6 to 12 cycles. Via MiXCR, TCRdb re-called the 5' RACE reads, giving one row per CDR3 protein. The sample comprises hundreds of thousands of distinct CDR3 sequences, 40% to 50% of which are singletons, and 25% to 30% rests with the top ten. The source material was blood. The source of these receptors is an elderly man in good health.

This clonotype has only a few counts. The V call is TRBV7-2, the J call TRBJ2-3; no firm D call. The V end was cut by 5 bases, the J end by 1 base, with 10 bases between. Germline values: CDR1 SGHTA, CDR2 FQGNSA. The CDR3 is 14 residues long. The CDR3 DNA is TGTGCCAGCAGCCCGCAAACCGGCACAGATACGCAGTATTTT. Its protein is CASSPQTGTDTQYF. The full variable domain, rest sourced from reference TRBV7-2 and TRBJ2-3, is GAGVSQSPSNKVTEKGKDVELRCDPISGHTALYWYRQSLGQGLEFLIYFQGNSAPDKSGLPSDRFSAERTGGSVSTLTIQRTQQEDSAVYLCASSPQTGTDTQYFGPGTRLTVL.

The chain carries TRBV6-2 or TRBV6-3 and TRBJ2-5, with 8 bases fitting TRBD1. The better agreement between TRBJ2-7 and the DNA end casts doubt on the J call. Per the germline V gene, CDR1 is MNHEY and CDR2 is SVGEGT. There are 16 residues in the CDR3. CDR3: CASRPTGQGGSYEQYF. DNA for the CDR3: TGTGCCAGCAGACCTACCGGACAGGGTGGATCCTACGAGCAGTACTTC.

CDR3 region: CASSSPDRGRYEQYF. The CDR3 nucleotides are TGTGCCAGCAGCTCCCCCGACAGGGGTCGCTACGAGCAGTACTTC. This chain joins TRBV7-2 and TRBJ2-7; 8 nucleotides align to TRBD1. Germline V CDR1 and CDR2: SGHTA, FQGNSA. Unmatched junction bases numbered 8, after V lost 4 bases and J lost 3 bases. CDR3 length equals 15 residues.

CDR3 region: CASSQDQTSGSGSYNEQYF. The CDR3 coding sequence is TGCGCCAGCAGCCAAGACCAGACTAGCGGGAGTGGCTCCTACAATGAGCAGTACTTC. The V and J genes are TRBV4-3 and TRBJ2-7; 12 bases line up with TRBD2. In germline, CDR1 is LGHNA, CDR2 YSLEER. J was trimmed by 7 bases and V by 0 bases; bases with no gene match: 16. The CDR3 extends over 19 amino acids.

The J gene is TRBJ2-3, the V gene TRBV28; no clear D gene. The length of the CDR3 is 15 residues. The V gene lost 5 bases and the J gene lost 3 bases, with 15 bases spanning the gap. The germline CDR1 and CDR2 sequences are MDHEN and SYDVKM. CDR3 loop: CASSPPAQLTDTQYF. DNA of the CDR3: TGTGCCAGCAGTCCACCCGCCCAATTGACAGATACGCAGTATTTT.

V and J are TRBV20-1 and TRBJ1-5; possible D gene TRBD1, 5 bases. Trimming stripped 3 bases from V and 0 bases from J, with 12 bases between. The CDR3 length is 15 residues. Germline CDR1 reads DFQATT; CDR2 reads SNEGSKA (reference sequence). The CDR3 region is CSASRTPDSNQPQHF. The CDR3, as DNA: TGCAGTGCTAGTCGGACACCCGATAGCAATCAGCCCCAGCATTTT.

Remarks on this clonotype: An end of the junction differs from the germline gene, which may be a read error. The chain has TRBV29-1 and TRBJ2-1; the match to TRBD2 covers 13 bases. The length of the CDR3 is 17 residues. The germline V gene has CDR1 SQVTM and CDR2 ANQGSEA. In DNA form, the CDR3 reads TGCAGCGTTGCGGGTGGGGGACTAGCGGGGATCTACAATGGGCAGTTCTTC. Its translation: CSVAGGGLAGIYNGQFF.

With respect to this clonotype: It may be a read error: a sequence one base away is much more abundant. This chain uses TRBV7-2 with TRBJ2-1, with 9 bases aligning to TRBD2. Trimming took 5 bases from V and 2 from J; bases not matched to a gene: 7. CDR1 SGHTA and CDR2 FQGNSA come from the germline V gene. This CDR3 contains 16 residues. The CDR3 bases are TGTGCCAGCAGCACCCGCAGCGGGAGGACCTACAATGAGCAGTTCTTC. Translating it yields CASSTRSGRTYNEQFF.

The genes are TRBV6-5 and TRBJ2-5, with D perhaps TRBD2 (6 bases). The CDR3 contains 14 residues. V was shortened by 5 bases and J by 1 base, with 11 bases between the two germline ends. Looked up from germline, CDR1 is MNHEY and CDR2 is SVGAGI. The CDR3 coding sequence is TGTGCCAGCAGTGATCGGGGGAGCCAAGAGACCCAGTACTTC. Amino acid sequence: CASSDRGSQETQYF.

In DNA form, the CDR3 reads TGTGCCAGCAGTCCCCCGAGAGGTGAGCAGTTCTTC. It yields the protein CASSPPRGEQFF. This chain uses TRBV12-3 or TRBV12-4 with TRBJ2-1, with unresolved D. This CDR3 region has 12 residues. V lost 5 bases, J lost 9 bases, and 11 bases lay in between.

This chain joins TRBV20-1 and TRBJ2-1; 8 positions agree with TRBD2. CDR1 is DFQATT and CDR2 is SNEGSKA in the germline V gene (reference sequence). V gave up 6 bases and J gave up 2 bases; unmatched junction bases: 6. This CDR3 spans 14 amino acids. The CDR3 is CSANGLAPYNEQFF. The CDR3 DNA is TGCAGTGCAAACGGACTAGCCCCCTACAATGAGCAGTTCTTC.

This rearrangement joins TRBV7-9 to TRBJ2-5; possibly TRBD1 or TRBD2 for D (8 bases each). Germline V gene data show CDR1 as SEHNR and CDR2 as FQNEAQ (reference sequence). The CDR3 is 19 amino acids. The V end was cut by 4 bases, the J end by 3 bases, with 27 bases between. This chain's CDR3 is CASSSIRGGGQGGKETQYF. The CDR3 nucleotides read TGTGCCAGCAGCTCTATTCGGGGGGGCGGACAGGGAGGAAAAGAGACCCAGTACTTC.

This clonotype occurred a few times. The gene calls are TRBV29-1 and TRBJ1-1; 10 nucleotides align to TRBD1. CDR1 is SQVTM and CDR2 is ANQGSEA in the germline V gene. Germline trimming cut 4 bases from V and 5 bases from J; bases unmatched to any gene: 1. The CDR3 loop spans 12 amino acids. CDR3: CSVGTGGTEAFF. In DNA form, the CDR3 reads TGCAGCGTTGGGACAGGGGGGACTGAAGCTTTCTTT.

This sequence joins TRBV7-9 and TRBJ1-4; D may be TRBD1 (6 bases). With 6 bases removed from V and 3 bases from J, the gap between germline ends came to 11 bases. CDR3 length: 14 amino acids. Germline CDR1 SEHNR, CDR2 FQNEAQ (reference sequence). The CDR3 bases are TGTGCCAGCAGACAGGGTCAGGCTAATGAAAAACTGTTTTTT. Amino acid sequence: CASRQGQANEKLFF.

The DNA for the CDR3 is TGTGCCAGCAGCGTGGCCGGGACAGCTAACTATGGCTACACCTTC. Its protein product is CASSVAGTANYGYTF. V is TRBV9 and J is TRBJ1-2, with 7 bases identical to TRBD1. Germline V CDR1 and CDR2: SGDLS, YYNGEE. V was clipped by 2 bases and J by 0 bases; unmatched bases: 4. The CDR3 totals 15 residues.

This clonotype showed up just a few times. V gene TRBV6-5 combines with J gene TRBJ2-1; TRBD2 agrees at 14 bases. V gave up 6 bases and J gave up 9 bases; unmatched junction bases: 7. CDR1 is MNHEY, CDR2 SVGAGI, per germline. The CDR3 loop spans 15 amino acids. CDR3 DNA: TGTGCCAGCAGCCGGACTAGCGGGGGGACCCCTGAGCAGTTCTTC. Residues: CASSRTSGGTPEQFF.

This clonotype was counted at least ten times. V gene TRBV4-3 combines with J gene TRBJ2-1; D is uncertain. V was trimmed by 4 bases and J by 5 bases, leaving 9 bases between them. Germline CDR1 and CDR2: LGHNA and YSLEER. The CDR3 consists of 13 residues. This chain's CDR3 is CASSRVTDNEQFF. The DNA for the CDR3 is TGCGCCAGCAGCCGAGTGACGGACAATGAGCAGTTCTTC.

The chain employs TRBV4-2 and TRBJ2-6; 10 nucleotides agree with TRBD2. Germline V gives CDR1 LGHNA, CDR2 YNFKEQ. V lost 3 bases and J lost 2; bases outside the gene matches: 7. The CDR3 contains 18 residues. The CDR3 DNA is TGTGCCAGCAGCCATCCCAGCGGGGGGGCTACTGGGGCCAACGTCCTGACTTTC. It specifies CASSHPSGGATGANVLTF.

This clonotype was observed a handful of times. V gene TRBV6-5 combines with J gene TRBJ2-7; D not resolved. The CDR3 totals 14 residues. The ends were cut back, 3 bases at V and 8 bases at J, with 17 bases in the middle. CDR1 and CDR2 from the germline V gene are MNHEY and SVGAGI. The CDR3 sequence is CASSYRRVLDKQYF. The CDR3 region has the DNA TGTGCCAGCAGTTATCGGAGAGTGCTGGATAAGCAGTACTTC.

This chain links TRBV12-5 with TRBJ2-1; D is undetermined. TRBJ2-7 matches the DNA end more closely, so the J call is doubtful. The V gene's germline CDR1 is LGHNT and CDR2 FRNRAP. This CDR3 is 15 amino acids long. This CDR3 is CASASMYNSYNEQYF. CDR3 nucleotides: TGTGCTAGTGCCTCGATGTATAACTCCTACAATGAGCAGTACTTC.

The chain recombines TRBV6-2 or TRBV6-3 with TRBJ2-1; D perhaps matches TRBD2 (5 bases). The CDR3 covers 17 residues. The V gene lost 2 bases and the J gene lost 1 base, with 15 bases spanning the gap. CDR1 and CDR2 (germline): MNHEY, SVGEGT. The CDR3 loop reads CASSYPLGSTSYNEQFF. The CDR3 DNA follows: TGTGCCAGCAGTTACCCCTTGGGGAGTACATCCTACAATGAGCAGTTCTTC.

This clonotype has a count of ten or more. The CDR3 DNA sequence: TGTGCCAGCAGCTCCCCACGGTCACTCCCGGGGGAGCAGTACTTC. Its protein is CASSSPRSLPGEQYF. The chain uses TRBV7-6 and TRBJ2-4; possibly TRBD2 for D (6 bases). The V and J ends lost 4 bases and 13 bases respectively, with 23 bases between them. Looked up from germline, CDR1 is SGHVS and CDR2 is FNYEAQ. CDR3 length: 15 residues. Full variable domain (outside the CDR3, taken from reference TRBV7-6 and TRBJ2-4): GAGVSQSPRYKVTKRGQDVALRCDPISGHVSLYWYRQALGQGPEFLTYFNYEAQQDKSGLPNDRFSAERPEGSISTLTIQRTEQRDSAMYRCASSSPRSLPGEQYFGAGTRLSVL.

V is TRBV10-3 and J is TRBJ2-3; 16 positions agree with TRBD2. V gave up 11 bases and J gave up 4 bases; unmatched junction bases: 6. This CDR3 has 15 residues. Germline CDR1 reads ENHRY; CDR2 reads SYGVKD. For the CDR3, the DNA is TGTGCCGCCGGGACTAGCGGGGGGGGTCCAGATACGCAGTATTTT. The encoded protein is CAAGTSGGGPDTQYF.

This clonotype has more than one count but fewer than ten. This rearrangement joins TRBV28 to TRBJ2-1; TRBD2 might be the D (5 bases). In germline, CDR1 is MDHEN, CDR2 SYDVKM. The CDR3 spans 11 residues. Trimming stripped 4 bases from V and 12 bases from J, with 10 bases between. The CDR3 nucleotides are TGTGCCAGCAGTTCAACTAGAGGGCAGTTCTTC. This encodes CASSSTRGQFF.